The 25 T cell receptor beta chains in this list originate from one sample, sequenced in a study of CD8 T cell repertoires and HIV-1 epitope variants. Which antigens these TCRs recognize remains unknown. Measured with immunoSEQ multiplex PCR; TCRdb has only the in-frame clones, and not every one. The table shows thousands of clones, with 67% occurring only once. Sequencing was done on a sample of cultured CD8+ T cells derived from PBMCs. These receptors were taken from a male donor with HIV.

The J gene is TRBJ2-1, the V gene TRBV5-8; 15 nucleotides line up with TRBD2. J lost 10 bases, V lost 3 bases, and 5 bases had no gene match. Per the germline V gene, CDR1 is SGHTS and CDR2 is YDEGEE. The CDR3 extends over 15 amino acids. The CDR3 here is CASSSPGLAGGEQFF. CDR3 nucleotides: TGTGCCAGCAGCTCACCGGGACTAGCGGGAGGAGAGCAGTTCTTC.

The rearrangement links TRBV27 to TRBJ1-5, with D possibly matching TRBD1 (5 bases). This CDR3 contains 15 residues. Germline lookup yields CDR1 MNHEY and CDR2 SMNVEV (reference sequence). V lost 3 bases, J lost 2 bases, and 11 bases lay in between. CDR3 nucleotide sequence: TGTGCCAGCAGTTTGTCGGGGGATGGCAATCAGCCCCAGCATTTT. It translates to CASSLSGDGNQPQHF.

This clone was seen a few times. This chain joins TRBV7-9 and TRBJ2-1, with 12 bases matching TRBD2. The CDR3 runs to 16 residues. V was clipped by 1 base and J by 7 bases; unmatched bases: 5. Germline assignment: CDR1 SEHNR and CDR2 FQNEAQ (reference sequence). This chain's CDR3 is CASSLVLGTSGNEQFF. The CDR3 coding sequence is TGTGCCAGCAGCTTAGTCCTAGGGACTAGCGGGAATGAGCAGTTCTTC.

This chain joins TRBV27 and TRBJ1-5; 7 bases are a match to TRBD1. Per the germline V gene, CDR1 is MNHEY and CDR2 is SMNVEV (reference sequence). The V and J ends lost 5 bases and 3 bases, in that order; junction bases with no gene match: 7. This CDR3 contains 15 residues. This CDR3 reads CASSPDRVYNQPQHF. CDR3 nucleotide sequence: TGTGCCAGCAGTCCCGACAGGGTGTACAATCAGCCCCAGCATTTT.

The CDR3 spells CASSQDLLLAGGQFF. In nucleotides, the CDR3 is TGTGCCAGCAGCCAAGATTTATTGCTAGCGGGGGGGCAGTTCTTC. This sequence joins TRBV4-2 and TRBJ2-1, with 11 bases lining up with TRBD2. Germline V gene sequence: CDR1 LGHNA, CDR2 YNFKEQ. V was clipped by 0 bases and J by 12 bases; unmatched bases: 7. CDR3 length: 15 residues.

This sequence joins TRBV27 and TRBJ1-1; D gene ambiguous. Trimming took off 4 bases at V and 2 bases at J, with 14 bases between the two ends. The CDR3 is 15 residues long. Germline V lookup: CDR1 MNHEY, CDR2 SMNVEV (reference sequence). CDR3 sequence reads: CASSSLFTVNTEAFF. For the CDR3, the DNA is TGTGCCAGCAGTTCCCTATTTACAGTAAACACTGAAGCTTTCTTT.

V usage is TRBV10-3 and J usage is TRBJ1-5, with 7 bases fitting TRBD1. The J segment lost 0 bases and the V segment lost 6 bases, leaving 8 bases of the junction unmatched. The CDR3 has 16 residues. Germline CDR1 ENHRY, CDR2 SYGVKD. CDR3 nucleotides: TGTGCCATCAGAGAGACAGGGAGGGATAGCAATCAGCCCCAGCATTTT. Translating it yields CAIRETGRDSNQPQHF.

The chain couples TRBV11-3 to TRBJ1-1; D not certain. Deletions cut 5 bases from V and 0 bases from J, with 7 bases between. Germline V CDR1 and CDR2: SGHNT, YENEEA. This CDR3 has 13 residues. The CDR3 loop is CASSQQMNTEAFF. The CDR3 coding sequence is TGTGCCAGCAGCCAGCAAATGAACACTGAAGCTTTCTTT. Variable domain in full (rest from reference TRBV11-3 and TRBJ1-1): EAGVVQSPRYKIIEKKQPVAFWCNPISGHNTLYWYLQNLGQGPELLIRYENEEAVDDSQLPKDRFSAERLKGVDSTLKIQPAELGDSAVYLCASSQQMNTEAFFGQGTRLTVV.

J is TRBJ1-6 and V is TRBV4-2; D might be TRBD1 (5 bases). The CDR3 runs 16 residues. Germline lookup yields CDR1 LGHNA and CDR2 YNFKEQ. Trimming pared 1 base from V and 9 bases from J, leaving 16 bases between. Here the CDR3 reads CASSQAHQGDGSPLHF. CDR3 nucleotide sequence: TGTGCCAGCAGCCAAGCTCATCAAGGGGACGGTTCACCCCTCCACTTT.

With regard to this clone: Other DNA sequences in this specimen translate into the identical CDR3. V gene TRBV11-2 combines with J gene TRBJ1-1, with 9 bases aligning to TRBD1. V lost 3 bases and J lost 5; bases outside the gene matches: 7. This CDR3 has 15 residues. Germline V gene data show CDR1 as SGHAT and CDR2 as FQNNGV. The CDR3 bases are TGTGCCAGCAGCTTGGGGACAGGGAGGAGGACTGAAGCTTTCTTT. It translates to CASSLGTGRRTEAFF.

The V call is TRBV27, the J call TRBJ2-1; D possibly matches TRBD1 or TRBD2 (5 bases each). CDR3 length: 17 amino acids. Trimming took off 1 base at V and 0 bases at J, with 13 bases between the two ends. CDR1 and CDR2 from the germline V gene are MNHEY and SMNVEV (reference sequence). The CDR3 region has the DNA TGTGCCAGCAGTTTATATCCGGGGCCGAGCTCCTACAATGAGCAGTTCTTC. It is translated as CASSLYPGPSSYNEQFF.

The chain carries TRBV6-1 and TRBJ1-2; tentatively, D is TRBD1 (6 bases). The germline V gene has CDR1 MNHNS and CDR2 SASEGT. Trimming shortened V by 4 bases and J by 8 bases, and 23 bases separated the two germline ends. The CDR3 consists of 16 residues. The CDR3 is CASSGGGRAELMGYTF. The CDR3 region has the DNA TGTGCCAGCAGTGGTGGGGGGCGAGCGGAGTTAATGGGCTACACCTTC.

This chain connects TRBV27 to TRBJ1-1; tentatively, D is TRBD1 (6 bases). From germline, CDR1 is MNHEY and CDR2 SMNVEV (reference sequence). Trimming took 7 bases from V and 4 from J, leaving 13 bases between them. This CDR3 region has 13 residues. In nucleotides, the CDR3 is TGTGCCAGCATCCGAGGGGGGGGCACTGAAGCTTTCTTT. This encodes CASIRGGGTEAFF.

The genes are TRBV28 and TRBJ1-5; 9 bases are shared with TRBD1. CDR1 MDHEN and CDR2 SYDVKM come from the germline V gene. The CDR3 loop spans 15 amino acids. V gave up 6 bases and J gave up 6 bases; unmatched junction bases: 9. The CDR3 region is CASSPLTGGFQPQHF. The CDR3 DNA reads TGTGCCAGCAGCCCCTTGACAGGGGGATTTCAGCCCCAGCATTTT.

The chain joins TRBV28 to TRBJ1-5; D remains ambiguous. The germline V gene has CDR1 MDHEN and CDR2 SYDVKM. This CDR3 is built from 15 residues. Between the trimmed V and J ends, which lost 2 bases and 2 bases, there was a span of 10 bases. The CDR3: CASSLRSFGNQPQHF. The CDR3 DNA follows: TGTGCCAGCAGTTTACGGAGCTTCGGCAATCAGCCCCAGCATTTT.

This CDR3 reads CSVEGVRQNTEAFF. The CDR3, as DNA: TGCAGCGTTGAAGGGGTAAGACAGAACACTGAAGCTTTCTTT. This chain connects TRBV29-1 to TRBJ1-1; D is ambiguous. The CDR3 contains 14 residues. Deletions cut 1 base from V and 1 base from J, with 10 bases between. Germline lookup yields CDR1 SQVTM and CDR2 ANQGSEA.

V gene TRBV21-1 combines with J gene TRBJ2-3; the table's D call, TRBD2, has no DNA check behind it. TRBV21-1 is a pseudogene segment. The CDR3 spans 16 residues. The CDR3 loop reads CASSKVLTVTSATQYF. CDR3 DNA sequence: TGTGCCAGCAGCAAAGTTTTGACGGTAACTAGCGCTACGCAGTATTTT.

This clone was detected a few times. In nucleotides, the CDR3 is TGTGCCAGCAGTTTATCCTTGGTGACTGAAGCTTTCTTT. This sequence encodes CASSLSLVTEAFF. This chain connects TRBV27 to TRBJ1-1; no clear D. CDR1 and CDR2 (germline): MNHEY, SMNVEV (reference sequence). V was cut by 0 bases and J by 5 bases, with 7 bases left in between. CDR3 length equals 13 residues.

CDR3 sequence: CAISLTQTGPHSYNEQFF. CDR3 sequence (DNA): TGTGCCATCAGTCTTACACAGACAGGACCTCACTCCTACAATGAGCAGTTCTTC. This chain links TRBV10-3 with TRBJ2-1; D is possibly TRBD1 (6 bases). The germline gives CDR1 ENHRY, CDR2 SYGVKD. Trimming took off 5 bases at V and 0 bases at J, with 20 bases between the two ends. The CDR3 consists of 18 residues.

This clone came up a few times. The genes are TRBV16 and TRBJ2-2, with TRBD2 matching 7 bases. The CDR3 totals 15 residues. From germline, CDR1 is KGHSY and CDR2 FQNENV. V dropped 0 bases and J dropped 4; count of bases not matched to a gene: 2. CDR3 in DNA: TGTGCCAGCAGCCAATCATCGGGGGGCACCGGGGAGCTGTTTTTT. This encodes CASSQSSGGTGELFF. The full variable domain, in which reference TRBV16 and TRBJ2-2 provide the parts outside the CDR3, is GEEVAQTPKHLVRGEGQKAKLYCAPIKGHSYVFWYQQVLKNEFKFLISFQNENVFDETGMPKERFSAKCLPNSPCSLEIQATKLEDSAVYFCASSQSSGGTGELFFGEGSRLTVL.

The chain recombines TRBV19 with TRBJ1-5; unclear D gene. The CDR3 loop spans 14 amino acids. V was trimmed by 1 base and J by 2 bases, leaving 6 bases between them. Germline V gene lookup returns CDR1 LNHDA and CDR2 SQIVND (reference sequence). CDR3 loop: CASSIVQGNQPQHF. Written as DNA, the CDR3 is TGTGCCAGTAGTATAGTGCAGGGCAATCAGCCCCAGCATTTT.

The sample holds a few counts of this clone. The V and J genes are TRBV7-6 and TRBJ2-7, with D unresolved. Trimming removed 1 base from V and 3 bases from J, with 13 bases in between. This CDR3 contains 15 residues. Germline CDR1 SGHVS, CDR2 FNYEAQ. CDR3: CASSLEADSYYEQYF. The DNA for the CDR3 is TGTGCCAGCAGCTTAGAGGCAGACTCCTACTACGAGCAGTACTTC.

The CDR3 sequence is CASSFLGGLLNTEAFF. CDR3 sequence (DNA): TGTGCCAGCAGCTTCCTGGGGGGGCTGCTGAACACTGAAGCTTTCTTT. V gene TRBV7-8 combines with J gene TRBJ1-1, with a tentative D call TRBD1 (6 bases). The germline V gene has CDR1 SGHVS and CDR2 FQNEAQ. The CDR3 is made up of 16 amino acids. V was cut by 3 bases and J by 0 bases, with 14 bases left in between.

The chain has TRBV28 and TRBJ2-5; 10 nucleotides agree with TRBD2. CDR3 length: 17 residues. Trimming cost V 1 base and J 5 bases; bases outside gene matches: 10. In germline, CDR1 is MDHEN, CDR2 SYDVKM. The CDR3 reads CASSLSAGAGGRETQYF. CDR3 DNA sequence: TGTGCCAGCAGTTTATCCGCGGGAGCGGGGGGGCGTGAGACCCAGTACTTC.

The J gene is TRBJ2-5, the V gene TRBV11-2, with TRBD2 as a possible D gene (7 bases). V lost 4 bases and J lost 1, with 13 bases in between. Per germline, CDR1 SGHAT and CDR2 FQNNGV. The CDR3 is 15 amino acids. The CDR3: CASSSEGGGQETQYF. CDR3 DNA: TGTGCCAGCAGCTCAGAGGGGGGGGGCCAAGAGACCCAGTACTTC. The whole variable domain, remainder taken from reference TRBV11-2 and TRBJ2-5, is EAGVAQSPRYKIIEKRQSVAFWCNPISGHATLYWYQQILGQGPKLLIQFQNNGVVDDSQLPKDRFSAERLKGVDSTLKIQPAKLEDSAVYLCASSSEGGGQETQYFGPGTRLLVL.